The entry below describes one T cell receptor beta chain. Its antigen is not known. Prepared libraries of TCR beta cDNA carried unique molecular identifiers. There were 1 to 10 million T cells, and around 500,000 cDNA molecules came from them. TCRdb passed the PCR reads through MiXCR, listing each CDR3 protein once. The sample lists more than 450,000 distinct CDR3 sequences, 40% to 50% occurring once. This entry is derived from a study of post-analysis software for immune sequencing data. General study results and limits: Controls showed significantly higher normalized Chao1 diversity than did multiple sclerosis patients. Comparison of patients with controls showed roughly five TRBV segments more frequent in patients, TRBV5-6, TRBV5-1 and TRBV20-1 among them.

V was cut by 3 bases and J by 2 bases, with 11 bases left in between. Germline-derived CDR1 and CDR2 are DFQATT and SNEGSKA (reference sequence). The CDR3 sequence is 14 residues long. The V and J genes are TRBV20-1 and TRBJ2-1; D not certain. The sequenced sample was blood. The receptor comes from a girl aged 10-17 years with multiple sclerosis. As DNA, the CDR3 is TGCAGTGCTAGCCGGCTTGGCCCCTACAATGAGCAGTTCTTC. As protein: CSASRLGPYNEQFF.